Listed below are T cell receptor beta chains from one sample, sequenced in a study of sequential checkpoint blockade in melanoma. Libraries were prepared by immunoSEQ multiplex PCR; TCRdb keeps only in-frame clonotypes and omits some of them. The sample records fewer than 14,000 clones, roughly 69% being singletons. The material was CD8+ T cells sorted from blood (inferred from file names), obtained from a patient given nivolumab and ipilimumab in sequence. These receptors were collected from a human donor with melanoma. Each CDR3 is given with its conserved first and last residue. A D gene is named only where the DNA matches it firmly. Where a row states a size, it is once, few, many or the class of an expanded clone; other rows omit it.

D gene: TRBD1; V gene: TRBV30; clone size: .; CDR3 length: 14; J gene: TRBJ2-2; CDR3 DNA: TGTGCCTGCCTTGGGCCAGGGGGCACCGGGGAGCTGTTTTTT; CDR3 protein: CACLGPGGTGELFF
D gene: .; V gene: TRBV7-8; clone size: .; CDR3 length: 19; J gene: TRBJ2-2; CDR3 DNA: TGTGCCAGCAGCTTAGCGGTAACTGGTCAGGAAGGATTTGCCGGGGAGCTGTTTTTT; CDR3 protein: CASSLAVTGQEGFAGELFF
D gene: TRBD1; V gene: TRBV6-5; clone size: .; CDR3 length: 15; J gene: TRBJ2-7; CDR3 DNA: TGTGCCAGCAGTTACTCGGGACAGGGGGGATACGAGCAGTACTTC; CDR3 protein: CASSYSGQGGYEQYF
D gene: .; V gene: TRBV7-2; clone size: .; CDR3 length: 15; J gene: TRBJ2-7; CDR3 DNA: TGTGCCAGCAGCTTGGGCCAGGGTGAAACCTACGAGCAGTACTTC; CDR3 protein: CASSLGQGETYEQYF
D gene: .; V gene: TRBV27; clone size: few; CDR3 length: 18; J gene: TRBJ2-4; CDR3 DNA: TGTGCCAGCAGTTTAAGCCCGGCAGGGGCTACAGCCAAAAACATTCAGTACTTC; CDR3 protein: CASSLSPAGATAKNIQYF
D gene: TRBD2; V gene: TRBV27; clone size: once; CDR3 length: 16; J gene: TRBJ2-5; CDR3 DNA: TGTGCCAGCAGTTTGGGGACTAGCGGGAATAGGGAGACCCAGTACTTC; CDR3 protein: CASSLGTSGNRETQYF
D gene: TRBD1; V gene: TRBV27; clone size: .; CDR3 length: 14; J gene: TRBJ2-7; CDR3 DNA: TGTGCCAGCAGTTGGCGGACAGGGGGGTCCGAGCAGTACTTC; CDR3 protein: CASSWRTGGSEQYF
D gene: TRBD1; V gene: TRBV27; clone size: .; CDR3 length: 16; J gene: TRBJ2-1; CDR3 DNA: TGTGCCAGCAGTTTAGATAGGACAGGGTTCTACAATGAGCAGTTCTTC; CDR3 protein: CASSLDRTGFYNEQFF
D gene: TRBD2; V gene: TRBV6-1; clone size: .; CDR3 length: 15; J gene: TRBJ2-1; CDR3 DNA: TGTGCCAGCAGTGGATTAGCGGGTACCTACAATGAGCAGTTCTTC; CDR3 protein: CASSGLAGTYNEQFF
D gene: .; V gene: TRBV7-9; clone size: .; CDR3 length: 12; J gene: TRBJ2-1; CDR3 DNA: TGTGCCAGCAGCTTCGGGGACAATGAGCAGTTCTTC; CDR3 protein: CASSFGDNEQFF
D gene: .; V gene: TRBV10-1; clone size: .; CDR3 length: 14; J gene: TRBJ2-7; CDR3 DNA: TGCGCCAGCAGCGCGGGACAGCTTTCCTACGAGCAGTACTTC; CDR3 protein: CASSAGQLSYEQYF
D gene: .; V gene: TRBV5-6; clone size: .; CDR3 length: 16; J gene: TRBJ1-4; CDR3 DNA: TGTGCCAGCAGCACTGACAGGCCTACAACTAATGAAAAACTGTTTTTT; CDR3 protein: CASSTDRPTTNEKLFF
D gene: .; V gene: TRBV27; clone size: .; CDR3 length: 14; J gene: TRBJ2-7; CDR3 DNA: TGTGCCAGCAGTTTTTCAGGTCCCTCCTACGAGCAGTACTTC; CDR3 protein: CASSFSGPSYEQYF
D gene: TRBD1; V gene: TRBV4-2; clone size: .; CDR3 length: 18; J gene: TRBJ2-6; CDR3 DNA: TGTGCCAGCAGCCATCGGACAGGGGGGTATTCTGGGGCCAACGTCCTGACTTTC; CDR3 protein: CASSHRTGGYSGANVLTF
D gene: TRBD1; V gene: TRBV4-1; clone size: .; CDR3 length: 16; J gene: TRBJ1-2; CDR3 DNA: TGCGCCAGCACCCCGTGGGCGACAGGGGAAAACTATGGCTACACCTTC; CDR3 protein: CASTPWATGENYGYTF
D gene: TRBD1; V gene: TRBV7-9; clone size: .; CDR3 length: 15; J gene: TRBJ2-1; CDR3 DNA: TGTGCCAGCAGCTTATGGACAGGGGATTACAATGAGCAGTTCTTC; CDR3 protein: CASSLWTGDYNEQFF
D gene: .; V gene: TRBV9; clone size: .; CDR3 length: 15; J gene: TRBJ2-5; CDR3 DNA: TGTGCCAGCAGCTCCGGACAGTGGGGGCAAGAGACCCAGTACTTC; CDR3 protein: CASSSGQWGQETQYF
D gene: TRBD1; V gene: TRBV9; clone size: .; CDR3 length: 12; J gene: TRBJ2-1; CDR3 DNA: TGTGCCAGCAGCGTAGGACAGGGGACGCAGTTCTTC; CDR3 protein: CASSVGQGTQFF
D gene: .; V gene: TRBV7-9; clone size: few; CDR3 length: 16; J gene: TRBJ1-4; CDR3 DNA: TGTGCCAGCAGCCCCCCCCGGGGACAAGAGAATGAAAAACTGTTTTTT; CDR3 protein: CASSPPRGQENEKLFF
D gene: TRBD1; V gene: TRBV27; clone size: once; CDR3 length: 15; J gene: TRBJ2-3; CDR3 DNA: TGTGCCAGCAGTGACGGGACAGGGGGCGCAGATACGCAGTATTTT; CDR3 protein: CASSDGTGGADTQYF
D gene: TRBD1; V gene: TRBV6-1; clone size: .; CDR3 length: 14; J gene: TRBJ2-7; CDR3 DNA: TGTGCCAGCAGTGAAGCGGGACAGCGGTACGAGCAGTACTTC; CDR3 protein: CASSEAGQRYEQYF
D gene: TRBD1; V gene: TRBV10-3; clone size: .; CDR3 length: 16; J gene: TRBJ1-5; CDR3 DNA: TGTGCCATCAGCCGGGACAGGGGGATCCCCAATCAGCCCCAGCATTTT; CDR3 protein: CAISRDRGIPNQPQHF
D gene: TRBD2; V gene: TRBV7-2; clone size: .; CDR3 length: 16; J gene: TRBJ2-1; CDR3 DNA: TGTGCCAGCAGCTTAGCAAGCGGGAACTCCTACAATGAGCAGTTCTTC; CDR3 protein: CASSLASGNSYNEQFF
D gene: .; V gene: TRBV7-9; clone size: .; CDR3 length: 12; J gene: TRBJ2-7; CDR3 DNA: TGTGCCAGCAGACTAACGGGGTCCGAGCAGTACTTC; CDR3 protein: CASRLTGSEQYF
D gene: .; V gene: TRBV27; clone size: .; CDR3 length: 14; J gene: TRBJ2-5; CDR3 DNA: TGTGCCAGCAGTTTATCGTGGCCAGAAGAGACCCAGTACTTC; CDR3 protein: CASSLSWPEETQYF
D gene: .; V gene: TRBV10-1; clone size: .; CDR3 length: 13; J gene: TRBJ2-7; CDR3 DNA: TGCGCCAGCAGTGAGTCTGAGGGCCACGAGCAGTACTTC; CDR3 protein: CASSESEGHEQYF
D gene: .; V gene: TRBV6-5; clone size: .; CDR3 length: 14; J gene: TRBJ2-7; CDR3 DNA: TGTGCCAGCAGTTACTCGGTCAGGGCGGACGAGCAGTACTTC; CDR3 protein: CASSYSVRADEQYF
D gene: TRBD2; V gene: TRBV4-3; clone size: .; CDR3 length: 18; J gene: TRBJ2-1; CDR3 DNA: TGCGCCAGCAGCCCGGGGGGTAGCGGGGGTATTTCCTACAATGAGCAGTTCTTC; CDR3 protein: CASSPGGSGGISYNEQFF
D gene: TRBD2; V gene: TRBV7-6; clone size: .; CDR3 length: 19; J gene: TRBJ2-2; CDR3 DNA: TGTGCCAGCAGCTTAAAGGGACTAGCGGATCTTCGTTGGACCGGGGAGCTGTTTTTT; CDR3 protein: CASSLKGLADLRWTGELFF
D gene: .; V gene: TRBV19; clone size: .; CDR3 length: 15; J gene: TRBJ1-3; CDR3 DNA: TGTGCCAGTACCCCTGACCCAGGCTCTGGAAACACCATATATTTT; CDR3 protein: CASTPDPGSGNTIYF
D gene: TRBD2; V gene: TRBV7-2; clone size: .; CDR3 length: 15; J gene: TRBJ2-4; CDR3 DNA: TGTGCCAGCAGCCTCGCCTCGGGAGCGGGAGCTGAGCGGTACTTC; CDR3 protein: CASSLASGAGAERYF
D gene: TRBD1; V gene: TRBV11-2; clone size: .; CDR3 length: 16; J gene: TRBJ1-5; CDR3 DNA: TGTGCCAGCAGCACAGGGACAGCCTATAGCAATCAGCCCCAGCATTTT; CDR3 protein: CASSTGTAYSNQPQHF
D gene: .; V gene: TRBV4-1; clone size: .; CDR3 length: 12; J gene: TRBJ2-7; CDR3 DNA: TGCGCCAGCAGCCAAGACGGGGGCGAGCAGTACTTC; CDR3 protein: CASSQDGGEQYF
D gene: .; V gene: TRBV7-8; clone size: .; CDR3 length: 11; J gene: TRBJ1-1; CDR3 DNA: TGTGCCAGCAGCCAGAGGGTCGAAGCTTTCTTT; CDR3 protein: CASSQRVEAFF
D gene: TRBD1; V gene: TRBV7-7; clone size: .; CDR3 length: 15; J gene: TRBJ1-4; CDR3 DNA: TGTGCCAGCAGCCTCAGGACAGGACCTAATGAAAAACTGTTTTTT; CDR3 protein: CASSLRTGPNEKLFF
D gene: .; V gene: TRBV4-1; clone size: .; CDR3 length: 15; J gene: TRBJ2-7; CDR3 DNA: TGCGCCAGCAGCCAAGATCCCGGGAGTTGGTACGAGCAGTACTTC; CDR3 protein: CASSQDPGSWYEQYF
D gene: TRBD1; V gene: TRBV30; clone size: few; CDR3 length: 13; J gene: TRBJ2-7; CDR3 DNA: TGTGCCTACAGGGGGCGCGGGCGCTACGAGCAGTACTTC; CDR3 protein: CAYRGRGRYEQYF
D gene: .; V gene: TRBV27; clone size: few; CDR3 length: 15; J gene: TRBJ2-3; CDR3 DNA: TGTGCCAGCAGTTTTGTGCGGGAAGGCACAGATACGCAGTATTTT; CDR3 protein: CASSFVREGTDTQYF
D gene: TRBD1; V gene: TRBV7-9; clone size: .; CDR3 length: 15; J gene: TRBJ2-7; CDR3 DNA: TGTGCCAGCAGCTTAGTAGGGACAGGGGCACTCGAGCAGTACTTC; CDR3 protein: CASSLVGTGALEQYF
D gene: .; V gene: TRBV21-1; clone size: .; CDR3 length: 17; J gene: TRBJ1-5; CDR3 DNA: TGTGCCAGCAGTCCCCCTGGAACAGGTCAAAGCAATCAGCCCCAGCATTTT; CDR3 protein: CASSPPGTGQSNQPQHF